This TCR beta chain was sequenced in a study of tumor and adjacent non-tumor tissue in lung cancer (dated by TCRdb to 2017 to 2018). Context from the whole study: By cancer type, the cohort comprised around 11 adenocarcinoma patients, 2 squamous cell carcinoma patients and 1 small cell lung cancer patient. The study compared bulk TCRbeta repertoires from lung tumor tissue and matched distant non-tumor lung tissue of more than 12 lung cancer patients. Among the approximately 15 patients, ages ranged from roughly 30 to 85 years, about 10 were men and 5 were women, and disease was TNM stage I to III. A total of some 130,000,000 productive TCRbeta reads were generated by sequencing, corresponding to an average of about 4.17 million reads per sample. For each patient, one tumor sample and one normal lung sample were taken, giving 25 to 30 paired specimens that underwent TCRbeta CDR3 sequencing.

RNA was isolated from bulk, unsorted tissue, and RNA quality was assessed with a NanoDrop ND-1000 and an Agilent 2100. Newly diagnosed lung cancer patients without prior chemotherapy who had been admitted for thoracic surgery in China between August and November 2014 were enrolled as donors. Patients with previous radiotherapy or chemotherapy, or with another concurrent cancer, were excluded from the study. Pieces of surgical tissue measuring about 1-2.1 cm3 were kept in RNAlater solution and stored at -80 degrees C until use. Overall study outcomes, separate from this receptor: Because peripheral blood was not sequenced, the blood TCRbeta repertoires of the lung cancer patients in the study went unexamined. Neither the sequencing platform nor unique molecular identifiers are named or mentioned anywhere in the methods. Only about 15 patients were in the cohort, and the authors stated that larger samples and more detailed clinical data are needed. In normal lung, the top 100 clones accounted for a significantly larger cumulative share of the repertoire than in tumor tissue. TCR diversity was significantly higher in younger patients, and higher tumor TCR diversity was associated with shorter overall and disease-free survival. Tumor tissue showed significantly greater TCR diversity (inverse Simpson) than normal lung tissue (431.37 vs 166.20, P = 0.0075, Mann-Whitney U test).

The cysteine opens and the phenylalanine closes a CDR3 of 14 amino acids. CDR3 DNA only is kept here, 42 bases in frame from base 1. Notes on this clonotype: This clone's antigen is unknown. One end of the junction varies from germline; a read error may be responsible.

The library was generated by multiplex PCR. Instrument on record: Illumina HiSeq 2500. TCRbeta libraries were constructed through three rounds of nested PCR with primers (Table S4) according to protocols modified from ARM-PCR. Before sequencing, PCR products of 200-500 bp were cut from the gel and purified using the QIAquick gel extraction kit. In the original analysis: Trimmomatic was used to clean the reads, FLASH merged the cleaned reads into complete CDR3 sequences, and MiTCR assigned the sequences to V(D)J germline segments. Clonal diversity was computed as the inverse Simpson's index with VDJtools. In-frame sequences without a premature stop codon were defined as productive reads. TCRdb reprocessed the public reads (quality trimming at Q25 with fastp, clone calling with MiXCR) and kept in-frame beta chains. Each CDR3 protein gets just one entry, which takes the most common genes and DNA from the rows behind it. It is TCRdb's table, rather than the study itself, that gives the V and J calls and clone size. The sample has over 60,000 distinct CDR3 sequences on record, 65% to 90% of them singletons. The ten top clones hold 13% of the sample.

Recombination connected TRBV12-3 or TRBV12-4 to TRBJ2-1; the D gene is not confidently resolved. Sequences were obtained from lung tumor tissue. This receptor was taken from a woman in her forties or fifties with non-small cell lung cancer. The nucleotide sequence is TGTGCCAGCAGCAGGACCAGCTCCCACAATGAGCAGTTCTTC. Its translation reads: CASSRTSSHNEQFF.